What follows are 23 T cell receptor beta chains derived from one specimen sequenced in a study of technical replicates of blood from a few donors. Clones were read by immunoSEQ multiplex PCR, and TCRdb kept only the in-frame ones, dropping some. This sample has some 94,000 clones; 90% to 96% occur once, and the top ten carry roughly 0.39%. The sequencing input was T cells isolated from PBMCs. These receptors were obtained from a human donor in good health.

The CDR3 coding sequence is TGTGCTAGTGGTACTGCCAGAGAGGGAGACTATGGCTACACCTTC. It yields the protein CASGTAREGDYGYTF. V usage is TRBV12-5 and J usage is TRBJ1-2; no clear D. The V and J ends lost 5 bases and 3 bases respectively, with 16 bases between them. Germline V gives CDR1 LGHNT, CDR2 FRNRAP. The CDR3 runs 15 residues. Drawing the rest from reference TRBV12-5 and TRBJ1-2, the complete variable domain is DARVTQTPRHKVTEMGQEVTMRCQPILGHNTVFWYRQTMMQGLELLAYFRNRAPLDDSGMPKDRFSAEMPDATLATLKIQPSEPRDSAVYFCASGTAREGDYGYTFGSGTRLTVV.

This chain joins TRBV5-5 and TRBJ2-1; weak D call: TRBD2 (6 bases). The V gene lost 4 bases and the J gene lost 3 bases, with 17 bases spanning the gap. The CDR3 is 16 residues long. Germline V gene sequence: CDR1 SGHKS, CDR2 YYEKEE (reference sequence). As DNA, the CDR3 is TGTGCCAGCAGCCAGCGGGCAGGGCTAAGCTACAATGAGCAGTTCTTC. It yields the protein CASSQRAGLSYNEQFF.

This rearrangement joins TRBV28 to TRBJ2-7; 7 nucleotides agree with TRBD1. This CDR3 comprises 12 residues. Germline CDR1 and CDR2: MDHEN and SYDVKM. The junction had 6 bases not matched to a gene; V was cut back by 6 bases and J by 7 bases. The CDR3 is CASRRQGKEQYF. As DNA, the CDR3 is TGTGCCAGCAGGCGACAGGGTAAAGAGCAGTACTTC.

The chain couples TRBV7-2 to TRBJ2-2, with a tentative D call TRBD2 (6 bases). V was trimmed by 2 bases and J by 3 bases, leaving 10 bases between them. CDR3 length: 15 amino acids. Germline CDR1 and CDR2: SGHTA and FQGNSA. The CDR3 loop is CASSLMGGYTGELFF. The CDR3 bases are TGTGCCAGCAGCTTAATGGGGGGATACACCGGGGAGCTGTTTTTT.

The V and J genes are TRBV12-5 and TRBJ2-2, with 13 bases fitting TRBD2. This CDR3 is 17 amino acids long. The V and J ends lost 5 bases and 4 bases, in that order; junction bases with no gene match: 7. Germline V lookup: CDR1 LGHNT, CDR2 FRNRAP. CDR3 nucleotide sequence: TGTGCTAGTGGTAGGACTAGCGGGAGAAGTGGCACCGGGGAGCTGTTTTTT. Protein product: CASGRTSGRSGTGELFF.

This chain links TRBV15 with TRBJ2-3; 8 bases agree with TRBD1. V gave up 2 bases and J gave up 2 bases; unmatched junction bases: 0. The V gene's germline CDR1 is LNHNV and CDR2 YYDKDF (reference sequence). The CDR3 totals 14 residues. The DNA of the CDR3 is TGTGCCACCAGCAGACAGGGGGCCACAGATACGCAGTATTTT. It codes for CATSRQGATDTQYF.

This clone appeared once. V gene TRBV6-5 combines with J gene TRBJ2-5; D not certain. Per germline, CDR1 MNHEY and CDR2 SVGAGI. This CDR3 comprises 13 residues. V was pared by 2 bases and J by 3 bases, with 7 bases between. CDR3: CASSYLAEETQYF. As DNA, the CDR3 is TGTGCCAGCAGTTACCTGGCTGAAGAGACCCAGTACTTC.

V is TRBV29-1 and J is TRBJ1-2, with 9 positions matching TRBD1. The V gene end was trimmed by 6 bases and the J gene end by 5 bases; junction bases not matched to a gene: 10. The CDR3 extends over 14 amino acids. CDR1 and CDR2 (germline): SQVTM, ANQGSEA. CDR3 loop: CSVSYGTGPYGYTF. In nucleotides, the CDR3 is TGCAGCGTGTCCTACGGGACAGGGCCTTATGGCTACACCTTC.

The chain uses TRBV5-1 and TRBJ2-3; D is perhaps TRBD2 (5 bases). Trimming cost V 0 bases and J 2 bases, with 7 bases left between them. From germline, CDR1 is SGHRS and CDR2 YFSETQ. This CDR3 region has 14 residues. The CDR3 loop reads CASSLAGDTDTQYF. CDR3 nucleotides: TGCGCCAGCAGCTTGGCCGGGGACACAGATACGCAGTATTTT.

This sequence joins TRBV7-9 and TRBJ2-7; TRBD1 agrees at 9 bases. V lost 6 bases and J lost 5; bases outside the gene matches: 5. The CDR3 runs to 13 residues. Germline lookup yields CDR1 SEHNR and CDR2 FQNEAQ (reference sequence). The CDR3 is CASSQTGGDEQYF. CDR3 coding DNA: TGTGCCAGCAGTCAGACAGGGGGGGACGAGCAGTACTTC.

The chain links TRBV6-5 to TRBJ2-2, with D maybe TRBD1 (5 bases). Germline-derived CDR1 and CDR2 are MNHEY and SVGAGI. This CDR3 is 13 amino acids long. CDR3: CASGQGSPGELFF. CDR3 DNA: TGTGCTTCTGGGCAGGGTAGCCCCGGGGAGCTGTTTTTT.

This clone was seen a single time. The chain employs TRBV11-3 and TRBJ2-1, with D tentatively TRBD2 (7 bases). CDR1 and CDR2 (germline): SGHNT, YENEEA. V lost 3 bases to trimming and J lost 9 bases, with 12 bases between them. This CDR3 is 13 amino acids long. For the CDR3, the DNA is TGTGCCAGCAGCTTGGGGGGGCGAGGTGAGCAGTTCTTC. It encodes CASSLGGRGEQFF. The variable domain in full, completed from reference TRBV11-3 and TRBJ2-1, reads EAGVVQSPRYKIIEKKQPVAFWCNPISGHNTLYWYLQNLGQGPELLIRYENEEAVDDSQLPKDRFSAERLKGVDSTLKIQPAELGDSAVYLCASSLGGRGEQFFGPGTRLTVL.

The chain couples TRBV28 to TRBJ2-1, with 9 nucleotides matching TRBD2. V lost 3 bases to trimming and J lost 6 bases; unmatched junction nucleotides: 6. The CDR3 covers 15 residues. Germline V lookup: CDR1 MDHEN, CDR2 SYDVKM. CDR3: CASSFVLAGINEQFF. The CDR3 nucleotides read TGTGCCAGCAGTTTCGTCCTAGCGGGAATCAATGAGCAGTTCTTC.

CDR3 coding DNA: TGTGCCACCCGACGAGGAGGGCGCACAGATACGCAGTATTTT. Amino acids: CATRRGGRTDTQYF. The V and J genes are TRBV27 and TRBJ2-3; perhaps TRBD2 as D (6 bases). CDR1 MNHEY and CDR2 SMNVEV come from the germline V gene (reference sequence). The CDR3 is made up of 14 amino acids. V shed 10 bases and J shed 1 base, with 15 bases lying between them.

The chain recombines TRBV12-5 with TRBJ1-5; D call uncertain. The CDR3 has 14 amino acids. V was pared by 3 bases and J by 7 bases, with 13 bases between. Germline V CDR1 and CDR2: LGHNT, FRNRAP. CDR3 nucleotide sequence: TGTGCTAGTGGTTTTGGAGGGATCAGGCAGCCCCAGCATTTT. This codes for CASGFGGIRQPQHF.

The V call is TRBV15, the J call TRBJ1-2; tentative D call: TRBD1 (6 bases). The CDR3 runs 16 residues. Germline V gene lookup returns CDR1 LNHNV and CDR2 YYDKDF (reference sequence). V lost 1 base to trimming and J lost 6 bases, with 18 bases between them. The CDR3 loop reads CATSRGELGRGDGYTF. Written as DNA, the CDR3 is TGTGCCACCAGCAGAGGGGAGTTAGGCAGGGGCGATGGCTACACCTTC.

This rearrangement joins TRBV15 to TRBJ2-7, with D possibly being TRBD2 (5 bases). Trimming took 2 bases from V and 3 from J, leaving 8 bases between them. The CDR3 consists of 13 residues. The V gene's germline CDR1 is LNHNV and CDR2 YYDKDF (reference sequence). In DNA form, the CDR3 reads TGTGCCACCAGCAGATCCCGGGGCTACGAGCAGTACTTC. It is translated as CATSRSRGYEQYF.

The CDR3 nucleotides read TGTGCCAGCAGTTTACCGGGAGGCCCTTCCTACAATGAGCAGTTCTTC. Translated, it gives CASSLPGGPSYNEQFF. This chain links TRBV27 with TRBJ2-1; 7 nucleotides align to TRBD2. The CDR3 has 16 amino acids. The V segment lost 2 bases and the J segment 1 base; nucleotides outside the gene matches: 5. The germline V gene has CDR1 MNHEY and CDR2 SMNVEV (reference sequence).

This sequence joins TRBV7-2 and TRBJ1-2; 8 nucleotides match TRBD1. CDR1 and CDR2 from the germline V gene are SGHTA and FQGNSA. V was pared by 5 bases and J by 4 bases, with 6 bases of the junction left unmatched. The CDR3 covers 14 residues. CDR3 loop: CASSAGTGGYGYTF. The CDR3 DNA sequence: TGTGCCAGCAGCGCGGGTACAGGGGGCTATGGCTACACCTTC. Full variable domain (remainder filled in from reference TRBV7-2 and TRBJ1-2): GAGVSQSPSNKVTEKGKDVELRCDPISGHTALYWYRQSLGQGLEFLIYFQGNSAPDKSGLPSDRFSAERTGGSVSTLTIQRTQQEDSAVYLCASSAGTGGYGYTFGSGTRLTVV.

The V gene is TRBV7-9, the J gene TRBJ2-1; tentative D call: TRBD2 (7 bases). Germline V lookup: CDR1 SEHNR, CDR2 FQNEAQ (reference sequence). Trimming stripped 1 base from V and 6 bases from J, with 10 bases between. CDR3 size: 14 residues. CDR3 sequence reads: CASSLGGGGNEQFF. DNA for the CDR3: TGTGCCAGCAGCTTAGGAGGGGGGGGCAATGAGCAGTTCTTC. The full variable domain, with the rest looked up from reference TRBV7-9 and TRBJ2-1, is DTGVSQNPRHKITKRGQNVTFRCDPISEHNRLYWYRQTLGQGPEFLTYFQNEAQLEKSRLLSDRFSAERPKGSFSTLEIQRTEQGDSAMYLCASSLGGGGNEQFFGPGTRLTVL.

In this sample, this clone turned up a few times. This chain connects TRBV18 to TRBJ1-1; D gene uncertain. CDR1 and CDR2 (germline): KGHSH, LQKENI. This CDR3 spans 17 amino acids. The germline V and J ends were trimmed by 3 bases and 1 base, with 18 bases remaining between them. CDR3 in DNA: TGTGCCAGCTCACCTTCTACCTTTGAATATTGGAACACTGAAGCTTTCTTT. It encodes CASSPSTFEYWNTEAFF.

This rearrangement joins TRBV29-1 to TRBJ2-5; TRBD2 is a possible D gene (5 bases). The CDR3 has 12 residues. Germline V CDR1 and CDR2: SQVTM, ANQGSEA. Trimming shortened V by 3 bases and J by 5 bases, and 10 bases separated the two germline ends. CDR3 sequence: CSVEEVRETQYF. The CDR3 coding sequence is TGCAGCGTTGAGGAGGTTCGGGAGACCCAGTACTTC.

The CDR3 spells CASSWLLYRDRGKDTEAFF. DNA for the CDR3: TGTGCCAGCAGCTGGCTACTTTACCGGGACAGGGGAAAGGACACTGAAGCTTTCTTT. The chain employs TRBV11-2 and TRBJ1-1; 10 bases fit TRBD1. CDR1 SGHAT and CDR2 FQNNGV come from the germline V gene. The CDR3 is 19 residues long. Trimming at V came to 4 bases and at J to 3 bases, leaving 17 bases not matched to a gene.